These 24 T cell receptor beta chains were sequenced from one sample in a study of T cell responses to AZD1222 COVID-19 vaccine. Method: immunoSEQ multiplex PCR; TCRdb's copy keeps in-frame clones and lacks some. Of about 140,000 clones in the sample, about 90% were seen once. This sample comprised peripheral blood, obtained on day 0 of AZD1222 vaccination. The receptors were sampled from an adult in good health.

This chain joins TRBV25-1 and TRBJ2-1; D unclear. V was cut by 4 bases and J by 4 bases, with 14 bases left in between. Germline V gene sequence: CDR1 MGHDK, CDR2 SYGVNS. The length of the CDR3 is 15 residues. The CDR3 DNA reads TGTGCCAGCAGTGCGGGCCACACTTTGTACAATGAGCAGTTCTTC. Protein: CASSAGHTLYNEQFF.

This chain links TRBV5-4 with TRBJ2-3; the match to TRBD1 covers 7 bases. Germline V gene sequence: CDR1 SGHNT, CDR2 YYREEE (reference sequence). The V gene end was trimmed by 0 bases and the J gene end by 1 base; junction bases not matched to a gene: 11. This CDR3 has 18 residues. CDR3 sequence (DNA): TGTGCCAGCAGCTTGGCCCTACGACAGGGAATGGGCACAGATACGCAGTATTTT. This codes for CASSLALRQGMGTDTQYF.

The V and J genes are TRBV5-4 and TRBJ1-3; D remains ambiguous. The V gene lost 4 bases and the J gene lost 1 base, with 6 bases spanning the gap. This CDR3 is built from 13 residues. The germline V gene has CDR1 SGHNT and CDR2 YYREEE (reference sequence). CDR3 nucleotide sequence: TGTGCCAGCAGCCCCCCATCTGGAAACACCATATATTTT. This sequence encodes CASSPPSGNTIYF.

CDR3 nucleotides: TGTGCCAGCAGCGAGGGGAGCGTGGGCACCGGGGAGCTGTTTTTT. Its translation is CASSEGSVGTGELFF. This chain connects TRBV5-4 to TRBJ2-2; TRBD1 or TRBD2 may be the D gene (5 bases each). V lost 4 bases, J lost 4 bases, and 14 bases lay in between. Germline V gives CDR1 SGHNT, CDR2 YYREEE (reference sequence). The CDR3 has 15 residues.

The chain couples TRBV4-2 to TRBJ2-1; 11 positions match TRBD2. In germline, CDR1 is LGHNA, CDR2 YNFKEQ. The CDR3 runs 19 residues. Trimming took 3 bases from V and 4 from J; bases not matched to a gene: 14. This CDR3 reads CASSQEPPTTSGKYNEQFF. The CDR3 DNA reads TGTGCCAGCAGCCAGGAGCCTCCCACGACTAGCGGGAAGTACAATGAGCAGTTCTTC.

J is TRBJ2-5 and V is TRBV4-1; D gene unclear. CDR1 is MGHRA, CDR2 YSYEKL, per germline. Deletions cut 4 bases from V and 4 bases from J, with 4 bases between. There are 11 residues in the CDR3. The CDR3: CASSLGETQYF. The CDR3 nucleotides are TGCGCCAGCAGCCTAGGAGAGACCCAGTACTTC.

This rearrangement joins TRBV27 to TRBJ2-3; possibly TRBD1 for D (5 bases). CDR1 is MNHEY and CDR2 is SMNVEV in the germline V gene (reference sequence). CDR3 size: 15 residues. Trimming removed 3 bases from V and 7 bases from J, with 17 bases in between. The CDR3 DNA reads TGTGCCAGCAGTTTGGTGGGGCGCGCCCCCAATACGCAGTATTTT. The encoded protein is CASSLVGRAPNTQYF.

CDR3 DNA: TGTGCCAGCAGCTCTAACCTACAGGGGACTGAGCAGTTCTTC. Translated, it gives CASSSNLQGTEQFF. The chain links TRBV7-2 to TRBJ2-1, with TRBD1 identical over 7 bases. The trim removed 4 bases at V and 9 bases at J, leaving 9 bases unmatched. The CDR3 spans 14 residues. CDR1 is SGHTA and CDR2 is FQGNSA in the germline V gene.

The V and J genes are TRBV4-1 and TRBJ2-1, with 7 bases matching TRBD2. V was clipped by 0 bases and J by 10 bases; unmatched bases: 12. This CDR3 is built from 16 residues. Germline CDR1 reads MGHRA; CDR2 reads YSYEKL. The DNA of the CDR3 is TGCGCCAGCAGCCAAGATAGGGACTACGCCGTGGTGGAGCAGTTCTTC. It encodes CASSQDRDYAVVEQFF.

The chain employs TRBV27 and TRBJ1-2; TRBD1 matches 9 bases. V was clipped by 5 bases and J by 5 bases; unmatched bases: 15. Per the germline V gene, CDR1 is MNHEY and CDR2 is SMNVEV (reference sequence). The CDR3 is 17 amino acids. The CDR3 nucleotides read TGTGCCAGCAGTCCCGGACAGGGGAGATTGAGGATGTATGGCTACACCTTC. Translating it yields CASSPGQGRLRMYGYTF.

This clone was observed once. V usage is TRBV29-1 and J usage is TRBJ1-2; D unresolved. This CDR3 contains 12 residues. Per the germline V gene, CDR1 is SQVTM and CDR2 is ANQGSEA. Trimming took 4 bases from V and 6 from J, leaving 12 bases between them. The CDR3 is CSVALTIDGYTF. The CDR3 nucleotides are TGCAGCGTTGCGCTTACAATAGATGGCTACACCTTC.

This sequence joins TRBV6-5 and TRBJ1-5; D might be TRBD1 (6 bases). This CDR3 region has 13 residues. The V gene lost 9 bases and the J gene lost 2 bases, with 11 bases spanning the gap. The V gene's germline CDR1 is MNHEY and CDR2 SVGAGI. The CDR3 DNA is TGTGCCAGTCAACAGGGAGGCAATCAGCCCCAGCATTTT. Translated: CASQQGGNQPQHF.

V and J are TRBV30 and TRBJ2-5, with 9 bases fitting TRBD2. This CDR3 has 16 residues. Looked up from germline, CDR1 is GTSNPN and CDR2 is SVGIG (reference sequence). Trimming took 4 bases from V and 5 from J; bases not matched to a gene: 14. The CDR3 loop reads CAWNTGAGGGGETQYF. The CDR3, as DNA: TGTGCCTGGAATACGGGAGCGGGAGGCGGTGGGGAGACCCAGTACTTC.

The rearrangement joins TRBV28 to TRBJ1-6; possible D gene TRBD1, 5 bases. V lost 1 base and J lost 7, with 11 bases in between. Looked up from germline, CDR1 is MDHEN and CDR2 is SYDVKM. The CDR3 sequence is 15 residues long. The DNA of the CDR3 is TGTGCCAGCAGTTTATTTGGGACTCAAAATTCACCCCTCCACTTT. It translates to CASSLFGTQNSPLHF.

The CDR3 DNA is TGCAGCGTCTTGGACAGGAAGAACACCGGGGAGCTGTTTTTT. Protein product: CSVLDRKNTGELFF. The chain combines TRBV29-1 with TRBJ2-2, with TRBD1 identical over 7 bases. Looked up from germline, CDR1 is SQVTM and CDR2 is ANQGSEA. V shed 6 bases and J 1 base; nucleotides not matched to a gene: 5. The CDR3 totals 14 residues.

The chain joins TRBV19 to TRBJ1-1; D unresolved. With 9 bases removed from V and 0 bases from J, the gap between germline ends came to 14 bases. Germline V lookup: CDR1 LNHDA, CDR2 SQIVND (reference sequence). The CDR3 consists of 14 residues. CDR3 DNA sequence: TGTGCCAGCGCCCGGGCCCCGGTGAACACTGAAGCTTTCTTT. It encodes CASARAPVNTEAFF.

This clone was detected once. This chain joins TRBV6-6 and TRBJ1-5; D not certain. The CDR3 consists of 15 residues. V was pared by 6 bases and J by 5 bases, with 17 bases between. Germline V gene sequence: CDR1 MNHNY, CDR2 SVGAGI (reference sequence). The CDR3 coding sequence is TGTGCCAGCAGCAACGACCGGGCCATTTATCAGCCCCAGCATTTT. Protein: CASSNDRAIYQPQHF.

CDR3 sequence reads: CASSMPPDGSSTDTQYF. In DNA, the CDR3 is TGTGCCAGCAGCATGCCACCGGACGGATCTAGCACAGATACGCAGTATTTT. This sequence joins TRBV21-1 and TRBJ2-3. TRBV21-1 is described as a pseudogene. The CDR3 contains 17 residues.

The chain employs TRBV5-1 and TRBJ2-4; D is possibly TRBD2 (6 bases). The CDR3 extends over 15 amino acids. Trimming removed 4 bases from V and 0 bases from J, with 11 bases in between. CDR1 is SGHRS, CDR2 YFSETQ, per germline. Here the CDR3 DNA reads TGCGCCAGCAGCCCGGAGGGTCTAGCCAAAAACATTCAGTACTTC. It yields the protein CASSPEGLAKNIQYF.

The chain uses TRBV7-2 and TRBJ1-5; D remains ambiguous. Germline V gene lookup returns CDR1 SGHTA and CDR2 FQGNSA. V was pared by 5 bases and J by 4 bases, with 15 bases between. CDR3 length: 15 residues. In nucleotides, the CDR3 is TGTGCCAGCAGCCCATTGAGGGCCGGGAATCAGCCCCAGCATTTT. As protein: CASSPLRAGNQPQHF.

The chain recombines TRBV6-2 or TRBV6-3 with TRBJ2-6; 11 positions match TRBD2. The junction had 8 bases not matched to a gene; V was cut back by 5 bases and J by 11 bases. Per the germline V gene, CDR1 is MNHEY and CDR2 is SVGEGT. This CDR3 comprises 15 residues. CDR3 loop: CASSDRTSGFHVLTF. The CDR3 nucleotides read TGTGCCAGCAGTGACCGGACTAGCGGGTTCCACGTCCTGACTTTC.

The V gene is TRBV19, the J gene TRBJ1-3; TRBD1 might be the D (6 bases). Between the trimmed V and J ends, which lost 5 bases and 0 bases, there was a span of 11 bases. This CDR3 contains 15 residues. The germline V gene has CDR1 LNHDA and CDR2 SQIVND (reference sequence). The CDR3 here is CASSAGVISGNTIYF. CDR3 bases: TGTGCCAGTAGTGCAGGGGTCATCTCTGGAAACACCATATATTTT.

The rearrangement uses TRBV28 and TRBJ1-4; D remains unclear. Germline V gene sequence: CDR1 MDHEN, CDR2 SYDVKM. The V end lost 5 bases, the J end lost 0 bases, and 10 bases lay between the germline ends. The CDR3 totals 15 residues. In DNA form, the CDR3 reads TGTGCCAGCAGTATTGAGGTCTCAACTAATGAAAAACTGTTTTTT. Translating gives CASSIEVSTNEKLFF.

CDR3 nucleotide sequence: TGTGCCAGCAGTGTTGACACCGGGGAGCTGTTTTTT. Encoded protein: CASSVDTGELFF. This sequence joins TRBV2 and TRBJ2-2; D gene uncertain. This CDR3 is built from 12 residues. Trimming removed 4 bases from V and 3 bases from J, with 3 bases in between. Germline V gene sequence: CDR1 SNHLY, CDR2 FYNNEI.